These 12 T cell receptor beta chains were sequenced from one sample in a study of T cell repertoires in cytomegalovirus infection. TCRdb re-analysed the reads in MiXCR, keeping a single row per CDR3 protein. The top ten hold 2.8% of the sample, which has around 740,000 distinct CDR3 sequences, roughly 36% seen once. Sequencing input: PBMCs. These receptors originate from a human donor in good health (CMV status not recorded). Some clones in this sample may be carry-over from other donors' samples.

A remark on this clonotype: This CDR3 is missing its conserved last phenylalanine or tryptophan, likely due to a read error. This sequence joins TRBV7-3 and TRBJ2-1, with D perhaps TRBD2 (5 bases). The CDR3 is 16 residues long. Germline CDR1 SGHTA, CDR2 FQGTGA. Trimming left V 6 bases short and J 7 bases short, with 22 bases between. The CDR3 sequence is CASSLVRGAIVNEQFL. The CDR3 coding sequence is TGTGCCAGCAGTCTCGTTCGGGGAGCTATTGTGAATGAGCAGTTCTTA.

The chain links TRBV12-3 or TRBV12-4 to TRBJ2-1; 7 bases align to TRBD1. The CDR3 covers 13 residues. V shed 0 bases, J shed 10 bases, and the junction held 3 bases outside the gene matches. This chain's CDR3 is CASSLARQGEQFF. In DNA form, the CDR3 reads TGTGCCAGCAGTTTAGCCAGACAGGGCGAGCAGTTCTTC.

This clonotype was counted many times. The CDR3 DNA follows: TGTGCCAGCACAGCCTGGACTAGCGGGAAAGAGACCCAGTACTTC. This codes for CASTAWTSGKETQYF. The chain couples TRBV7-2 to TRBJ2-5; 12 bases are shared with TRBD2. Germline-derived CDR1 and CDR2 are SGHTA and FQGNSA. J gave up 3 bases and V 7 bases, and 6 bases lay outside the gene matches. The CDR3 runs to 15 residues.

This chain connects TRBV7-6 to TRBJ2-5, with D maybe TRBD1 (6 bases). This CDR3 has 15 amino acids. V lost 5 bases and J 4 bases, leaving 17 bases between the germline ends. The V gene's germline CDR1 is SGHVS and CDR2 FNYEAQ. The CDR3 coding sequence is TGTGCCAGCAGCGAACCACAGGGTAATCTAGAGACCCAGTACTTC. It encodes CASSEPQGNLETQYF. Based on the CDR3 plus reference TRBV7-6 and TRBJ2-5, the full variable domain is GAGVSQSPRYKVTKRGQDVALRCDPISGHVSLYWYRQALGQGPEFLTYFNYEAQQDKSGLPNDRFSAERPEGSISTLTIQRTEQRDSAMYRCASSEPQGNLETQYFGPGTRLLVL.

This clonotype was seen a few times. The chain has TRBV28 and TRBJ2-4; TRBD1 agrees at 9 bases. V lost 3 bases and J lost 6; bases outside the gene matches: 9. Germline CDR1 is MDHEN and CDR2 is SYDVKM. The CDR3 sequence is 16 residues long. The chain's CDR3 is CASSFEATGGRNIQYF. CDR3 sequence (DNA): TGTGCCAGCAGTTTCGAAGCGACAGGGGGGAGAAACATTCAGTACTTC.

The CDR3 sequence is CASSPGGSYYGYTF. DNA for the CDR3: TGTGCCAGCAGCCCCGGGGGGTCTTACTATGGCTACACCTTC. The chain joins TRBV28 to TRBJ1-2; weak D call: TRBD1 (5 bases). V was cut by 6 bases and J by 3 bases, with 14 bases left in between. The CDR3 is made up of 14 amino acids. CDR1 is MDHEN and CDR2 is SYDVKM in the germline V gene.

The rearrangement links TRBV28 to TRBJ1-2; tentative D call: TRBD1 (6 bases). This CDR3 is 13 amino acids long. Per the germline V gene, CDR1 is MDHEN and CDR2 is SYDVKM. V lost 8 bases and J lost 6, with 16 bases in between. DNA of the CDR3: TGTGCCAGCGGGGCCCGCAGGGGTGATGGCTACACCTTC. Protein sequence: CASGARRGDGYTF.

The chain combines TRBV6-2 or TRBV6-3 with TRBJ2-4; D is possibly TRBD2 (6 bases). CDR3 length: 14 residues. Trimming shortened V by 6 bases and J by 1 base, and 10 bases separated the two germline ends. Germline CDR1 and CDR2: MNHEY and SVGEGT. CDR3: CASRSSGAKNIQYF. In DNA, the CDR3 is TGTGCCAGCAGGTCGAGCGGGGCCAAAAACATTCAGTACTTC.

This clonotype was seen once. The chain recombines TRBV11-2 with TRBJ2-4; D ambiguous. Germline assignment: CDR1 SGHAT and CDR2 FQNNGV. Trimming took off 4 bases at V and 0 bases at J, with 13 bases between the two ends. The CDR3 has 16 amino acids. CDR3 in amino acids: CASSSRRSEAKNIQYF. In DNA form, the CDR3 reads TGTGCCAGCAGCTCTCGACGGAGCGAAGCCAAAAACATTCAGTACTTC.

As to this clonotype: The conserved closing phenylalanine or tryptophan is absent in this CDR3, likely reflecting a read error. The chain couples TRBV24-1 to TRBJ2-1, with 14 nucleotides matching TRBD2. The CDR3 spans 17 residues. V lost 1 base to trimming and J lost 4 bases; unmatched junction nucleotides: 2. Germline V gene sequence: CDR1 KGHDR, CDR2 SFDVKD. CDR3 DNA sequence: TGTGCCACCAGTGATTTAGGGACTAGCGGGGGTTACAATGAGCAGTTCTTA. Translated, it gives CATSDLGTSGGYNEQFL.

V and J are TRBV10-3 and TRBJ1-1; possible D gene TRBD1, 5 bases. The CDR3 spans 11 residues. V was clipped by 6 bases and J by 5 bases, with 7 bases between them. Germline CDR1 and CDR2: ENHRY and SYGVKD. The CDR3 loop reads CAISRETEAFF. In DNA form, the CDR3 reads TGTGCCATCAGCAGGGAAACTGAAGCTTTCTTT.

This clonotype was observed once. The junction departs from germline at one end; a sequencing error may be responsible. V usage is TRBV28 and J usage is TRBJ1-1; no firm D call. CDR1 is MDHEN and CDR2 is SYDVKM in the germline V gene. CDR3 length: 12 amino acids. The CDR3 spells CANSPMNTEAFF. The CDR3 DNA is TGTGCCAACAGTCCGATGAACACTGAAGCTTTCTTT.